One and the same sample provided the 16 T cell receptor beta chains below, sequenced in a study of blood T cell repertoires in COVID-19. Here immunoSEQ multiplex PCR was the method, and the copy in TCRdb shows in-frame clones only, minus some. Altogether around 100,000 clones are present, approximately 81% being singletons, with the ten largest covering approximately 1.8%. The specimen was peripheral blood. Receptors originate from a woman aged 70-85 years with active or convalescent COVID-19.

The J gene is TRBJ2-3, the V gene TRBV19, with D hard to call. Germline loops: CDR1 LNHDA, CDR2 SQIVND (reference sequence). The CDR3 consists of 14 residues. The ends were cut back, 6 bases at V and 0 bases at J, with 10 bases in the middle. This CDR3 is CASSILPSTDTQYF. CDR3 DNA sequence: TGTGCCAGTAGCATTCTACCGAGCACAGATACGCAGTATTTT.

The chain has TRBV18 and TRBJ1-6; D not resolved. The V gene's germline CDR1 is KGHSH and CDR2 LQKENI. V was cut by 4 bases and J by 8 bases, with 12 bases left in between. The CDR3 is 14 amino acids. The CDR3 DNA sequence: TGTGCCAGCTCACTAATCGGCCGGGATTCACCCCTCCACTTT. Protein: CASSLIGRDSPLHF. Supplemented by reference TRBV18 and TRBJ1-6, the full variable domain reads NAGVMQNPRHLVRRRGQEARLRCSPMKGHSHVYWYRQLPEEGLKFMVYLQKENIIDESGMPKERFSAEFPKEGPSILRIQQVVRGDSAAYFCASSLIGRDSPLHFGNGTRLTVT.

The CDR3 nucleotides are TGTGCCAGCAGCTTATTTGGAAGGGGGCAAGGTGGCTACACCTTC. It encodes CASSLFGRGQGGYTF. The chain joins TRBV7-2 to TRBJ1-2; 7 bases match TRBD1. This CDR3 comprises 15 residues. J lost 7 bases, V lost 2 bases, and 10 bases had no gene match. CDR1 SGHTA and CDR2 FQGNSA come from the germline V gene. Variable domain in full (rest from reference TRBV7-2 and TRBJ1-2): GAGVSQSPSNKVTEKGKDVELRCDPISGHTALYWYRQSLGQGLEFLIYFQGNSAPDKSGLPSDRFSAERTGGSVSTLTIQRTQQEDSAVYLCASSLFGRGQGGYTFGSGTRLTVV.

Details on this clone: This same CDR3 is encoded by further DNA sequences in the sample. The chain uses TRBV3-1 (or the pseudogene TRBV3-2) and TRBJ1-1; D remains unclear. V lost 2 bases, J lost 0 bases, and 4 bases lay in between. Germline values: CDR1 LGHDT, CDR2 YNNKEL (reference sequence). This CDR3 has 13 amino acids. CDR3 nucleotide sequence: TGTGCCAGCAGCCAATCAGTGAACACTGAAGCTTTCTTT. Its translation is CASSQSVNTEAFF.

This clone was detected a few times. The chain carries TRBV5-6 and TRBJ1-6, with 7 positions matching TRBD1. V lost 2 bases to trimming and J lost 6 bases; unmatched junction nucleotides: 2. This CDR3 region has 14 residues. Germline lookup yields CDR1 SGHDT and CDR2 YYEEEE. CDR3 DNA: TGTGCCAGCAGCTTAGGGACAGTTAATTCACCCCTCCACTTT. It encodes CASSLGTVNSPLHF.

The J gene is TRBJ1-1, the V gene TRBV19; the D is unclear. V lost 6 bases, J lost 5 bases, and 7 bases lay in between. The CDR3 has 11 residues. Germline-derived CDR1 and CDR2 are LNHDA and SQIVND (reference sequence). The chain's CDR3 is CASSRGTEAFF. The DNA for the CDR3 is TGTGCCAGTAGCCGCGGAACTGAAGCTTTCTTT.

The chain has TRBV28 and TRBJ1-2, with TRBD1 identical over 8 bases. The CDR3 is made up of 17 amino acids. Germline assignment: CDR1 MDHEN and CDR2 SYDVKM. With V trimmed by 1 base and J by 4 bases, 11 bases remained unmatched. The DNA of the CDR3 is TGTGCCAGCAGTTTATCGGCAGGGGGCTATGTAGGCTATGGCTACACCTTC. Its protein is CASSLSAGGYVGYGYTF.

In this sample, this clone turned up a few times. The chain couples TRBV3-1 (or the pseudogene TRBV3-2) to TRBJ1-6; possible D gene TRBD1, 5 bases. The CDR3 runs to 15 residues. V lost 1 base to trimming and J lost 8 bases, with 12 bases between them. Germline assignment: CDR1 LGHDT and CDR2 YNNKEL (reference sequence). DNA of the CDR3: TGTGCCAGCAGCCAAGGATATAGGGGTGATTCACCCCTCCACTTT. The encoded protein is CASSQGYRGDSPLHF.

The chain has TRBV28 and TRBJ1-4; TRBD1 aligns across 10 bases. V dropped 4 bases and J dropped 6; count of bases not matched to a gene: 8. From germline, CDR1 is MDHEN and CDR2 SYDVKM. The CDR3 sequence is 16 residues long. The CDR3 coding sequence is TGTGCCAGCAGTTCTACGCCTGGACAGGGGGATGAAAAACTGTTTTTT. Translation gives CASSSTPGQGDEKLFF. The whole variable domain, remainder taken from reference TRBV28 and TRBJ1-4, is DVKVTQSSRYLVKRTGEKVFLECVQDMDHENMFWYRQDPGLGLRLIYFSYDVKMKEKGDIPEGYSVSREKKERFSLILESASTNQTSMYLCASSSTPGQGDEKLFFGSGTQLSVL.

To note about this clone: The junction shows a germline mismatch at one end, possibly a read error. The V and J genes are TRBV30 and TRBJ2-7; 10 nucleotides match TRBD2. The germline V gene encodes CDR1 GTSNPN and CDR2 SVGIG (reference sequence). The CDR3 is 11 amino acids. The CDR3 coding sequence is TGTGCCTGGAAGGGCTTGGGACTAGCGTTATTC. Translating it yields CAWKGLGLALF.

CDR3 bases: TGTGCCAGCAGTGATCCGGGACAGGGGATCTACGAGCAGTACTTC. Its translation: CASSDPGQGIYEQYF. The chain employs TRBV6-2 or TRBV6-3 and TRBJ2-7, with TRBD1 matching 10 bases. The CDR3 sequence is 15 residues long. Germline V lookup: CDR1 MNHEY, CDR2 SVGEGT. The junction had 7 bases not matched to a gene; V was cut back by 5 bases and J by 3 bases.

The V and J genes are TRBV5-1 and TRBJ1-4, with 9 bases identical to TRBD1. The CDR3 is 14 residues long. Germline V gene data show CDR1 as SGHRS and CDR2 as YFSETQ. After removal of 4 bases from V and 8 bases from J, the junction contained 6 bases not matched to a gene. The CDR3 coding sequence is TGCGCCAGCAGCCCCGGGACAGGGCAAGAAAAACTGTTTTTT. This codes for CASSPGTGQEKLFF.

This rearrangement joins TRBV7-2 to TRBJ2-7; 9 bases fit TRBD1. J lost 2 bases, V lost 4 bases, and 6 bases had no gene match. Per germline, CDR1 SGHTA and CDR2 FQGNSA. The CDR3 is made up of 15 amino acids. The CDR3 DNA is TGTGCCAGCAGCTATGACCGGGACAGGGCCTACGAGCAGTACTTC. Its translation: CASSYDRDRAYEQYF.

The chain has TRBV5-1 and TRBJ1-5; 7 nucleotides match TRBD1. Trimming removed 3 bases from V and 2 bases from J; junction bases left unmatched: 2. This CDR3 region has 14 residues. Germline-derived CDR1 and CDR2 are SGHRS and YFSETQ. The CDR3 coding sequence is TGCGCCAGCAGCTCCGGGACAGGCAATCAGCCCCAGCATTTT. Translating it yields CASSSGTGNQPQHF.

This clone was seen a few times. The V and J genes are TRBV10-3 and TRBJ2-2; 12 nucleotides line up with TRBD2. From germline, CDR1 is ENHRY and CDR2 SYGVKD. With 4 bases clipped from V and 7 bases from J, the junction kept 10 bases outside the gene matches. The CDR3 is 17 residues long. CDR3 loop: CAISGGLAGKGGGELFF. In DNA form, the CDR3 reads TGTGCCATCAGTGGCGGACTAGCGGGGAAGGGAGGCGGGGAGCTGTTTTTT.

This clone was found a few times. The V call is TRBV7-2, the J call TRBJ2-7, with 12 bases matching TRBD1. Germline V gene data show CDR1 as SGHTA and CDR2 as FQGNSA. There are 14 residues in the CDR3. J was trimmed by 5 bases and V by 5 bases; bases with no gene match: 4. The CDR3 bases are TGTGCCAGCAGCCCTCGGGACAGGGGGCACGAGCAGTACTTC. Its translation is CASSPRDRGHEQYF.